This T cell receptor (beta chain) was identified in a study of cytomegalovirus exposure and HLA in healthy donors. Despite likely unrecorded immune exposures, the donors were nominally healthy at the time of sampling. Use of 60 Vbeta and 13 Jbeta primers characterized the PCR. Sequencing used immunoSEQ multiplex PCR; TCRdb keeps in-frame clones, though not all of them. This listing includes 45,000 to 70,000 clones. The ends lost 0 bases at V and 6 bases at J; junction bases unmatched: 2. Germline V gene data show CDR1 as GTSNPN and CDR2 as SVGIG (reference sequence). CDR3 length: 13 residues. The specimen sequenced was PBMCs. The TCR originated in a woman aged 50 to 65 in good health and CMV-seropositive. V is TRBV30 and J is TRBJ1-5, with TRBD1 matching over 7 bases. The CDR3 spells CAWSVQGSQPQHF. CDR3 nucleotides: TGTGCCTGGAGTGTACAGGGGAGTCAGCCCCAGCATTTT.